This TCR beta chain was identified in a study of T cell responses to AZD1222 COVID-19 vaccine. The protocol was immunoSEQ multiplex PCR, while the TCRdb copy is restricted to in-frame clones and leaves out a portion. The table has roughly 48,000 clones, about 88% seen once. Whole-study results and caveats: It was only after the peak T cell response that any repertoires were sampled. Spike was spanned by vaccine-associated CD4 TCRs, with dominance at 160-218 and 743-854. The donor group comprised mostly white British people and more females; the analysis possibly underestimated clonal diversity.

Analyses pooled second doses at about 4 or about 12 weeks. On this clone itself: Its matching antigen is unknown.

V gave up 4 bases and J gave up 7 bases; unmatched junction bases: 9. Germline V gene sequence: CDR1 SGHNT, CDR2 YYREEE (reference sequence). The CDR3 is made up of 17 amino acids. Sequenced here: peripheral blood, sampled 28 days after the second AZD1222 dose. This clonotype originated in an adult who received the AZD1222 COVID-19 vaccine. The J gene is TRBJ2-2, the V gene TRBV5-4, with TRBD2 matching 14 bases. CDR3 loop: CASSTGTSGSRGGELFF. For the CDR3, the DNA is TGTGCCAGCAGCACAGGGACTAGCGGGAGTAGGGGCGGGGAGCTGTTTTTT.